One and the same sample provided the 21 T cell receptor beta chains below, sequenced in a study of blood T cell repertoires in COVID-19. This table comes from immunoSEQ multiplex PCR, and its TCRdb copy is limited to in-frame clones, with some not included. The sample holds over 150,000 clones, roughly 72% seen once. Source material: peripheral blood. The receptor source for this set is a woman older than 75 with acute or convalescent COVID-19.

The chain has TRBV15 and TRBJ1-3, with D hard to call. Trimming stripped 0 bases from V and 0 bases from J, with 9 bases between. Germline CDR1 is LNHNV and CDR2 is YYDKDF (reference sequence). The CDR3 spans 16 residues. CDR3 protein: CATSRDPLSSGNTIYF. The CDR3 coding sequence is TGTGCCACCAGCAGAGATCCACTCTCCTCTGGAAACACCATATATTTT.

The chain has TRBV23-1 and TRBJ2-7; 7 bases fit TRBD2. TRBV23-1 is an ORF for which the function is uncertain. V shed 7 bases, J shed 0 bases, and the junction held 12 bases outside the gene matches. The CDR3 is 16 amino acids. The CDR3 nucleotides are TGCGCCAGCACCCCCGTTTGGAGGACTAGCTCCTACGAGCAGTACTTC. Translation gives CASTPVWRTSSYEQYF.

The V gene is TRBV4-1, the J gene TRBJ2-7, with TRBD1 matching over 10 bases. The CDR3 runs to 18 residues. Unmatched junction bases numbered 9, after V lost 0 bases and J lost 1 base. The germline gives CDR1 MGHRA, CDR2 YSYEKL. The CDR3: CASSQEPYRTGGSYEQYF. CDR3 nucleotide sequence: TGCGCCAGCAGCCAAGAGCCCTACCGGACAGGGGGTTCCTACGAGCAGTACTTC.

The chain links TRBV25-1 to TRBJ1-4, with 12 nucleotides matching TRBD1. The CDR3 runs 15 residues. The V gene's germline CDR1 is MGHDK and CDR2 SYGVNS. Losses at the gene ends were 5 bases for V and 7 bases for J; bases not matched to a gene: 5. The CDR3 reads CASSSGTGGGEKLFF. CDR3 in DNA: TGTGCCAGCAGTTCCGGGACAGGGGGCGGTGAAAAACTGTTTTTT.

The rearrangement joins TRBV2 to TRBJ2-7; D possibly corresponds to TRBD2 (5 bases). The V end was cut by 4 bases, the J end by 0 bases, with 7 bases between. This CDR3 spans 13 amino acids. Germline loops: CDR1 SNHLY, CDR2 FYNNEI. CDR3 nucleotide sequence: TGTGCCAGCAGTGCCGACTACTCCTACGAGCAGTACTTC. Translating it yields CASSADYSYEQYF.

J is TRBJ1-4 and V is TRBV30, with D possibly being TRBD1 (6 bases). V lost 6 bases and J lost 3, with 11 bases in between. Germline CDR1 and CDR2: GTSNPN and SVGIG (reference sequence). This CDR3 is built from 13 residues. CDR3 nucleotides: TGTGCCTGCTCACAGGGCCCTAATGAAAAACTGTTTTTT. Translated, it gives CACSQGPNEKLFF.

This chain links TRBV20-1 with TRBJ1-1; no reliable D call. This CDR3 has 11 amino acids. The V gene's germline CDR1 is DFQATT and CDR2 SNEGSKA (reference sequence). The V end lost 0 bases, the J end lost 7 bases, and 6 bases lay between the germline ends. The DNA of the CDR3 is TGCAGTGCTAGAGATCGGGGTGAAGCTTTCTTT. Translation gives CSARDRGEAFF.

The chain employs TRBV19 and TRBJ1-6; D unresolved. V was shortened by 5 bases and J by 9 bases, with 14 bases between the two germline ends. Per germline, CDR1 LNHDA and CDR2 SQIVND (reference sequence). The length of the CDR3 is 14 residues. The CDR3 here is CASSSEDLISPLHF. CDR3 nucleotide sequence: TGTGCCAGTAGTTCAGAGGATTTGATTTCACCCCTCCACTTT.

This chain joins TRBV12-3 or TRBV12-4 and TRBJ1-1; D unclear. V gave up 2 bases and J gave up 10 bases, with 11 bases separating them. The CDR3 is 12 amino acids. The CDR3 region has the DNA TGTGCCAGCAGTTTACGGTCCAGGCGAGCTTTCTTT. Amino acid sequence: CASSLRSRRAFF.

The rearrangement links TRBV11-3 to TRBJ1-3, with D possibly TRBD1 on 6 matching bases. CDR1 and CDR2 from the germline V gene are SGHNT and YENEEA. V shed 5 bases and J shed 0 bases, with 17 bases lying between them. This CDR3 contains 17 residues. CDR3 DNA sequence: TGTGCCAGCAGCGCCGCCGGGACACAGAGCTCTGGAAACACCATATATTTT. Translating gives CASSAAGTQSSGNTIYF. Supplemented by reference TRBV11-3 and TRBJ1-3, the full variable domain reads EAGVVQSPRYKIIEKKQPVAFWCNPISGHNTLYWYLQNLGQGPELLIRYENEEAVDDSQLPKDRFSAERLKGVDSTLKIQPAELGDSAVYLCASSAAGTQSSGNTIYFGEGSWLTVV.

The V and J genes are TRBV6-5 and TRBJ1-4, with 9 nucleotides matching TRBD1. The ends lost 8 bases at V and 7 bases at J; junction bases unmatched: 2. The CDR3 runs 12 residues. Germline CDR1 and CDR2: MNHEY and SVGAGI. For the CDR3, the DNA is TGTGCCAGCGGGACAGGGCTTGAAAAACTGTTTTTT. Residues: CASGTGLEKLFF.

The gene calls are TRBV2 and TRBJ2-5; 9 nucleotides line up with TRBD1. V was pared by 7 bases and J by 6 bases, with 12 bases of the junction left unmatched. Looked up from germline, CDR1 is SNHLY and CDR2 is FYNNEI. The CDR3 has 15 residues. The CDR3 region has the DNA TGTGCCAGCAAGATCGCTACAGGGGGCGCGAAGACCCAGTACTTC. This codes for CASKIATGGAKTQYF.

This clone was counted a single time. The J gene is TRBJ2-3, the V gene TRBV7-9; D remains ambiguous. Trimming removed 2 bases from V and 2 bases from J, with 8 bases in between. The CDR3 consists of 14 residues. Germline loops: CDR1 SEHNR, CDR2 FQNEAQ (reference sequence). CDR3 loop: CASSLSTTTDTQYF. CDR3 bases: TGTGCCAGCAGCTTATCTACCACCACAGATACGCAGTATTTT. Drawing the rest from reference TRBV7-9 and TRBJ2-3, the complete variable domain is DTGVSQNPRHKITKRGQNVTFRCDPISEHNRLYWYRQTLGQGPEFLTYFQNEAQLEKSRLLSDRFSAERPKGSFSTLEIQRTEQGDSAMYLCASSLSTTTDTQYFGPGTRLTVL.

This sequence joins TRBV6-5 and TRBJ2-1; D not certain. The germline V gene encodes CDR1 MNHEY and CDR2 SVGAGI. Trimming left V 7 bases short and J 2 bases short, with 15 bases between. The CDR3 spans 15 residues. CDR3 in DNA: TGTGCCAGCAAGATAGAACTACCTCCCTACAATGAGCAGTTCTTC. It yields the protein CASKIELPPYNEQFF.

This clone was observed a handful of times. The chain uses TRBV6-2 or TRBV6-3 and TRBJ1-1; unclear D gene. V gave up 2 bases and J gave up 1 base, with 14 bases separating them. Per the germline V gene, CDR1 is MNHEY and CDR2 is SVGEGT. CDR3 size: 16 residues. CDR3 region: CASSYRHGVPNTEAFF. In DNA form, the CDR3 reads TGTGCCAGCAGTTACCGCCACGGGGTCCCGAACACTGAAGCTTTCTTT.

This clone has a handful of counts. The V call is TRBV11-3, the J call TRBJ2-3; the D is unclear. Between the trimmed V and J ends, which lost 2 bases and 4 bases, there was a span of 7 bases. This CDR3 spans 13 amino acids. Germline V gene data show CDR1 as SGHNT and CDR2 as YENEEA. CDR3 nucleotide sequence: TGTGCCAGCAGCTTAAGACGGGCAGATACGCAGTATTTT. As protein: CASSLRRADTQYF. Filled out from reference TRBV11-3 and TRBJ2-3, the complete variable domain reads EAGVVQSPRYKIIEKKQPVAFWCNPISGHNTLYWYLQNLGQGPELLIRYENEEAVDDSQLPKDRFSAERLKGVDSTLKIQPAELGDSAVYLCASSLRRADTQYFGPGTRLTVL.

A few counts support this clone. The gene calls are TRBV3-1 (or the pseudogene TRBV3-2) and TRBJ1-3, with a possible D match to TRBD1 (5 bases). Germline values: CDR1 LGHDT, CDR2 YNNKEL (reference sequence). This CDR3 region has 13 residues. V lost 7 bases, J lost 10 bases, and 17 bases lay in between. The CDR3 here is CASTSDTPGTIYF. The CDR3 DNA follows: TGTGCCAGCACCTCGGACACGCCAGGAACCATATATTTT.

The sample holds a few counts of this clone. J is TRBJ1-2 and V is TRBV3-1 (or the pseudogene TRBV3-2), with D uncertain. Trimming stripped 1 base from V and 2 bases from J, with 5 bases between. The CDR3 contains 13 residues. Germline V CDR1 and CDR2: LGHDT, YNNKEL (reference sequence). CDR3 residues: CASSQGSNYGYTF. The DNA for the CDR3 is TGTGCCAGCAGCCAAGGTTCGAACTATGGCTACACCTTC.

This chain joins TRBV2 and TRBJ1-3, with TRBD1 matching 8 bases. CDR3 size: 17 residues. The germline CDR1 and CDR2 sequences are SNHLY and FYNNEI. J gave up 4 bases and V 5 bases, and 13 bases lay outside the gene matches. For the CDR3, the DNA is TGTGCCAGCAGTACCGGACAGGGTATTATAGGGGGAAACACCATATATTTT. This translates into CASSTGQGIIGGNTIYF.

This chain links TRBV19 with TRBJ1-1; maybe TRBD1 (6 bases). Trimming pared 3 bases from V and 4 bases from J, leaving 9 bases between. Germline V CDR1 and CDR2: LNHDA, SQIVND (reference sequence). The length of the CDR3 is 13 residues. CDR3 residues: CASSMGRGTEAFF. The CDR3 DNA reads TGTGCCAGTAGTATGGGCAGGGGCACTGAAGCTTTCTTT.

The V and J genes are TRBV5-1 and TRBJ2-1; no clear D gene. Germline values: CDR1 SGHRS, CDR2 YFSETQ. Trimming took 1 base from V and 9 from J, leaving 8 bases between them. CDR3 size: 12 residues. CDR3 sequence: CASSLTPGEQFF. The CDR3 nucleotides read TGCGCCAGCAGCTTGACGCCCGGTGAGCAGTTCTTC.